Below, 26 T cell receptor beta chains from the same sample are listed, as sequenced in a study of blood T cell repertoires in COVID-19. This table comes from immunoSEQ multiplex PCR, and its TCRdb copy is limited to in-frame clones, with some not included. The data hold roughly 160,000 clones, with about 80% observed a single time. Sequencing was performed on PBMCs or T cells enriched from blood (not recorded which). These receptors all stem from a man in his fifties or sixties who had recovered from COVID-19.

This chain links TRBV14 with TRBJ2-7, with 14 positions matching TRBD2. The length of the CDR3 is 15 residues. The V and J ends lost 4 bases and 7 bases, in that order; junction bases with no gene match: 6. CDR1 SGHDN and CDR2 FVKESK come from the germline V gene. CDR3 DNA: TGTGCCAGCAGCCGGGGACTAGCGGGAGTGTATGAGCAGTACTTC. Translating it yields CASSRGLAGVYEQYF.

The chain is built from TRBV6-5 and TRBJ1-5; D is unresolved. The V gene lost 6 bases and the J gene lost 7 bases, with 10 bases spanning the gap. The CDR3 covers 12 residues. The germline V gene has CDR1 MNHEY and CDR2 SVGAGI. CDR3 DNA sequence: TGTGCCAGCAGAAACGGAGAGCAGCCCCAGCATTTT. This gives the protein CASRNGEQPQHF.

The chain has TRBV4-1 and TRBJ1-2, with TRBD1 as a possible D gene (6 bases). The CDR3 contains 16 residues. Germline V CDR1 and CDR2: MGHRA, YSYEKL. V lost 1 base and J lost 0, with 12 bases in between. The CDR3 region has the DNA TGCGCCAGCAGCCAAGCCCGGGACATAGCTAACTATGGCTACACCTTC. Translating gives CASSQARDIANYGYTF.

V usage is TRBV7-9 and J usage is TRBJ1-2, with D unclear. Deletions cut 5 bases from V and 2 bases from J, with 12 bases between. Germline V lookup: CDR1 SEHNR, CDR2 FQNEAQ (reference sequence). CDR3 length: 14 residues. CDR3 loop: CASSNGDPNYGYTF. The CDR3 DNA follows: TGTGCCAGCAGCAACGGGGATCCCAACTATGGCTACACCTTC.

This sequence joins TRBV15 and TRBJ1-6, with a weak D call TRBD1 (5 bases). Looked up from germline, CDR1 is LNHNV and CDR2 is YYDKDF (reference sequence). Trimming took 4 bases from V and 1 from J, leaving 11 bases between them. The CDR3 is 16 amino acids. CDR3 sequence: CATSTGQQSYNSPLHF. As DNA, the CDR3 is TGTGCCACCAGCACAGGGCAACAGTCCTATAATTCACCCCTCCACTTT.

This chain uses TRBV14 with TRBJ2-3; D unclear. The CDR3 loop spans 13 amino acids. Trimming stripped 1 base from V and 5 bases from J, with 7 bases between. From germline, CDR1 is SGHDN and CDR2 FVKESK. For the CDR3, the DNA is TGTGCCAGCAGCCAAGGCCCAGTAGATACGCAGTATTTT. This encodes CASSQGPVDTQYF.

The chain carries TRBV19 and TRBJ1-1; a possible D gene is TRBD1 (5 bases). Germline CDR1 and CDR2: LNHDA and SQIVND (reference sequence). There are 14 residues in the CDR3. Trimming took off 1 base at V and 4 bases at J, with 10 bases between the two ends. CDR3 residues: CASSIGGARTEAFF. The CDR3 DNA is TGTGCCAGTAGTATAGGTGGGGCCCGCACTGAAGCTTTCTTT.

This rearrangement joins TRBV5-8 to TRBJ2-7; 9 bases match TRBD1. The junction had 11 bases not matched to a gene; V was cut back by 5 bases and J by 5 bases. The CDR3 loop spans 15 amino acids. In germline, CDR1 is SGHTS, CDR2 YDEGEE. CDR3 nucleotides: TGTGCCAGCAGTCCAGCGTCCGGGACAGGGAACGAGCAGTACTTC. Protein product: CASSPASGTGNEQYF. Full variable domain (missing parts from reference TRBV5-8 and TRBJ2-7): EAGVTQSPTHLIKTRGQQATLRCSPISGHTSVYWYQQALGLGLQFLLWYDEGEERNRGNFPPRFSGRQFPNYSSELNVNALELEDSALYLCASSPASGTGNEQYFGPGTRLTVT.

The CDR3 DNA sequence: TGTGCCAGCAGACCCGACAGGGGGACGGATACGCAGTATTTT. As protein: CASRPDRGTDTQYF. The chain is built from TRBV6-5 and TRBJ2-3; 9 nucleotides agree with TRBD1. The V gene's germline CDR1 is MNHEY and CDR2 SVGAGI. The CDR3 is made up of 14 amino acids. Trimming cost V 6 bases and J 6 bases; bases outside gene matches: 7.

This chain uses TRBV27 with TRBJ2-5, with no clear D. The length of the CDR3 is 17 residues. Germline V gene sequence: CDR1 MNHEY, CDR2 SMNVEV (reference sequence). Trimming stripped 8 bases from V and 2 bases from J, with 24 bases between. This CDR3 is CASRAAAFLDLQETQYF. DNA of the CDR3: TGTGCCAGCCGTGCGGCGGCGTTTCTCGACCTACAAGAGACCCAGTACTTC.

The genes are TRBV4-2 and TRBJ2-5, with TRBD2 matching over 12 bases. V lost 4 bases, J lost 5 bases, and 8 bases stayed unmatched. CDR1 LGHNA and CDR2 YNFKEQ come from the germline V gene. The CDR3 contains 16 residues. In DNA, the CDR3 is TGTGCCAGCAGCCCTTACCTAGCGGGGGGGCCGGAGACCCAGTACTTC. Amino acids: CASSPYLAGGPETQYF.

This chain joins TRBV23-1 and TRBJ2-7, with 8 positions matching TRBD1. TRBV23-1 is an ORF, and what it does is uncertain. The V gene end was trimmed by 7 bases and the J gene end by 6 bases; junction bases not matched to a gene: 2. The CDR3 covers 11 residues. CDR3: CASKTGGEQYF. Here the CDR3 DNA reads TGCGCCAGCAAAACAGGGGGCGAGCAGTACTTC.

This chain joins TRBV3-1 (or the pseudogene TRBV3-2) and TRBJ2-3, with D perhaps TRBD2 (5 bases). Trimming removed 0 bases from V and 7 bases from J, with 8 bases in between. The CDR3 loop spans 13 amino acids. The germline CDR1 and CDR2 sequences are LGHDT and YNNKEL (reference sequence). The CDR3 is CASSQESGYTQYF. Here the CDR3 DNA reads TGTGCCAGCAGCCAAGAGAGCGGTTATACGCAGTATTTT.

This clone occurred once. J is TRBJ1-2 and V is TRBV28; no clear D. The germline V gene encodes CDR1 MDHEN and CDR2 SYDVKM. Trimming took 2 bases from V and 0 from J, leaving 10 bases between them. The CDR3 has 15 amino acids. In nucleotides, the CDR3 is TGTGCCAGCAGTTTAGGTAGTGTTTCTAACTATGGCTACACCTTC. Residues: CASSLGSVSNYGYTF.

The V and J genes are TRBV19 and TRBJ2-6; 7 nucleotides line up with TRBD1. CDR1 is LNHDA and CDR2 is SQIVND in the germline V gene (reference sequence). CDR3 size: 15 residues. Germline trimming cut 4 bases from V and 4 bases from J; bases unmatched to any gene: 4. The CDR3 is CASSTKGAGANVLTF. The CDR3 DNA reads as TGTGCCAGTAGTACGAAGGGGGCAGGGGCCAACGTCCTGACTTTC.

The V and J genes are TRBV6-6 and TRBJ2-1; D might be TRBD2 (5 bases). The germline V and J ends were trimmed by 5 bases and 4 bases, with 12 bases remaining between them. CDR3 length equals 14 residues. Germline loops: CDR1 MNHNY, CDR2 SVGAGI (reference sequence). CDR3 residues: CASSKLAEYNEQFF. CDR3 coding DNA: TGTGCCAGCAGTAAGCTAGCAGAGTACAATGAGCAGTTCTTC.

The rearrangement joins TRBV28 to TRBJ2-5; D gene unclear. V was shortened by 5 bases and J by 4 bases, with 23 bases between the two germline ends. CDR3 length: 17 residues. Germline V gene sequence: CDR1 MDHEN, CDR2 SYDVKM. CDR3 loop: CASSPPGSQGLGETQYF. The CDR3 bases are TGTGCCAGCAGTCCCCCAGGCTCCCAAGGTCTGGGAGAGACCCAGTACTTC.

This clone was recorded a few times. The rearrangement joins TRBV5-1 to TRBJ2-7; 9 bases line up with TRBD1. Germline V gives CDR1 SGHRS, CDR2 YFSETQ. Trimming at V came to 3 bases and at J to 3 bases, leaving 1 base not matched to a gene. The CDR3 has 13 amino acids. CDR3 nucleotides: TGCGCCAGCAGCTACAGGGGGCACTACGAGCAGTACTTC. Protein: CASSYRGHYEQYF.

The chain combines TRBV4-1 with TRBJ1-6; tentative D call: TRBD1 (6 bases). The V gene lost 0 bases and the J gene lost 10 bases, with 22 bases spanning the gap. The CDR3 covers 18 residues. Germline V gives CDR1 MGHRA, CDR2 YSYEKL. The CDR3 loop is CASSQDVGGQFAPSPLHF. In DNA, the CDR3 is TGCGCCAGCAGCCAAGATGTGGGCGGACAGTTCGCCCCCTCACCCCTCCACTTT.

This chain uses TRBV29-1 with TRBJ2-3, with no clear D. CDR1 is SQVTM, CDR2 ANQGSEA, per germline. This CDR3 spans 14 amino acids. V was cut by 4 bases and J by 3 bases, with 14 bases left in between. Here the CDR3 reads CSVVKAAGTDTQYF. The DNA for the CDR3 is TGCAGCGTTGTTAAGGCGGCCGGGACAGATACGCAGTATTTT.

The chain joins TRBV28 to TRBJ2-1, with D unresolved. This CDR3 contains 16 residues. V lost 4 bases, J lost 0 bases, and 13 bases lay in between. Germline loops: CDR1 MDHEN, CDR2 SYDVKM. CDR3: CASSSYLLSSYNEQFF. The CDR3 DNA follows: TGTGCCAGCAGTTCCTACCTTCTGAGCTCCTACAATGAGCAGTTCTTC.

The chain couples TRBV7-9 to TRBJ2-1, with D unclear. Germline assignment: CDR1 SEHNR and CDR2 FQNEAQ (reference sequence). V lost 10 bases and J 1 base, leaving 17 bases between the germline ends. The CDR3 spans 15 residues. CDR3: CAIPSGGLSYNEQFF. The CDR3 region has the DNA TGTGCCATACCTTCAGGTGGGTTGTCCTACAATGAGCAGTTCTTC.

As for this clone: Additional DNA sequences in this sample encode the identical CDR3. The chain employs TRBV12-3 or TRBV12-4 and TRBJ1-2; tentatively, D is TRBD1 (5 bases). The CDR3 is 13 residues long. Trimming took off 5 bases at V and 2 bases at J, with 9 bases between the two ends. CDR3 coding DNA: TGTGCCAGCAGTCGGGACTCCAACTATGGCTACACCTTC. This encodes CASSRDSNYGYTF.

This rearrangement joins TRBV6-1 to TRBJ2-7; no reliable D call. V was cut by 2 bases and J by 1 base, with 6 bases left in between. The CDR3 spans 13 residues. Looked up from germline, CDR1 is MNHNS and CDR2 is SASEGT. CDR3 nucleotide sequence: TGTGCCAGCAGTGAACTACAGTCCTACGAGCAGTACTTC. This sequence encodes CASSELQSYEQYF.

V usage is TRBV11-2 and J usage is TRBJ2-3; TRBD1 agrees at 9 bases. This CDR3 is 15 amino acids long. V trimming: 3 bases; J trimming: 5 bases; junction bases outside the gene matches: 6. Germline-derived CDR1 and CDR2 are SGHAT and FQNNGV. The CDR3: CASSFRDRVGDTQYF. CDR3 coding DNA: TGTGCCAGCAGCTTCCGGGACAGGGTAGGAGATACGCAGTATTTT.

This chain links TRBV29-1 with TRBJ1-1; 8 positions match TRBD1. This CDR3 is 13 amino acids long. Germline assignment: CDR1 SQVTM and CDR2 ANQGSEA. The V and J ends lost 6 bases and 7 bases, in that order; junction bases with no gene match: 10. This chain's CDR3 is CSVSGQGRNEAFF. The CDR3 DNA reads as TGCAGCGTGTCCGGACAGGGTCGAAATGAAGCTTTCTTT.